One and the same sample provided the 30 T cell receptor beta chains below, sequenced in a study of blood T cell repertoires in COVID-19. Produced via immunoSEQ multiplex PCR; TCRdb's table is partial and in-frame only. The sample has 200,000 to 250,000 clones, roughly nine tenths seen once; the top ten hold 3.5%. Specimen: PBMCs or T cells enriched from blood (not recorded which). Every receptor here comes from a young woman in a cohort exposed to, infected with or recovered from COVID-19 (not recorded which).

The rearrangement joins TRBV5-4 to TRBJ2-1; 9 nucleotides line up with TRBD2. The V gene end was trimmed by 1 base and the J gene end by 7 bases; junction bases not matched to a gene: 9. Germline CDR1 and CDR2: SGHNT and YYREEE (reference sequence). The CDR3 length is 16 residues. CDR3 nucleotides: TGTGCCAGCAGCTTGATTTGGGCTAGCGGGAAAAATGAGCAGTTCTTC. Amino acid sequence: CASSLIWASGKNEQFF.

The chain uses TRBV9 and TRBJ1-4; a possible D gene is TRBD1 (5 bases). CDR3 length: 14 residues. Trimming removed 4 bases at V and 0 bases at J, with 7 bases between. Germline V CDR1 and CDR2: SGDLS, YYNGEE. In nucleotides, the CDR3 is TGTGCCAGCAGCCCAGGGACAACTAATGAAAAACTGTTTTTT. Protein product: CASSPGTTNEKLFF.

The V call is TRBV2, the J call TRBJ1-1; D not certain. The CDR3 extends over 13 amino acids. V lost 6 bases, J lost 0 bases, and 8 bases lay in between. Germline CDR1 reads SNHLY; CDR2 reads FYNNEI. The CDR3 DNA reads TGTGCCAGCAGATTAGAGCTGAACACTGAAGCTTTCTTT. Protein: CASRLELNTEAFF.

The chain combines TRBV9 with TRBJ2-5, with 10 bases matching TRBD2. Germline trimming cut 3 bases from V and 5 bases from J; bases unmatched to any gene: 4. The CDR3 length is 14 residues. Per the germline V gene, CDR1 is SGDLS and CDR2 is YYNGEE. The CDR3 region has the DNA TGTGCCAGCAGCGGCCTAGCGGGAGTGGAGACCCAGTACTTC. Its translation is CASSGLAGVETQYF. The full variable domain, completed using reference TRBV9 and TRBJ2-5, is DSGVTQTPKHLITATGQRVTLRCSPRSGDLSVYWYQQSLDQGLQFLIQYYNGEERAKGNILERFSAQQFPDLHSELNLSSLELGDSALYFCASSGLAGVETQYFGPGTRLLVL.

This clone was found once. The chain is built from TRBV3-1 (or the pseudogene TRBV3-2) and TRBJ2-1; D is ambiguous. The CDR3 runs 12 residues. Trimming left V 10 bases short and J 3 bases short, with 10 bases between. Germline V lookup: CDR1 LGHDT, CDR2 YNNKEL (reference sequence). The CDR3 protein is CATGPYYNEQFF. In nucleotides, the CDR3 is TGTGCCACTGGGCCATACTACAATGAGCAGTTCTTC.

The CDR3, as DNA: TGTGCCAGCAGCCAAGATAGCGGGGAGGGGGCTGGCTACACCTTC. Translating it yields CASSQDSGEGAGYTF. V gene TRBV3-1 (or the pseudogene TRBV3-2) combines with J gene TRBJ1-2; TRBD1 aligns across 7 bases. Trimming at V came to 0 bases and at J to 7 bases, leaving 8 bases not matched to a gene. The germline gives CDR1 LGHDT, CDR2 YNNKEL (reference sequence). The CDR3 loop spans 15 amino acids.

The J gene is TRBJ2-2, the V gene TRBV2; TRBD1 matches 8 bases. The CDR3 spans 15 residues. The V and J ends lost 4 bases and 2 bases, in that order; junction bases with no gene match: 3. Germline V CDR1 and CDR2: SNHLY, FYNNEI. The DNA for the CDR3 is TGTGCCAGCAGTGCCGGACAGGGAAACACCGGGGAGCTGTTTTTT. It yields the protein CASSAGQGNTGELFF.

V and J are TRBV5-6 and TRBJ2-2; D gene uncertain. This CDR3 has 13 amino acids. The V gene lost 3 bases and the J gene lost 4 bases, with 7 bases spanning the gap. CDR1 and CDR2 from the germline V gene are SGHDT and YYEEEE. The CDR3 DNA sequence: TGTGCCAGCAGCTCCGGAGCCACCGGGGAGCTGTTTTTT. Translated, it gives CASSSGATGELFF.

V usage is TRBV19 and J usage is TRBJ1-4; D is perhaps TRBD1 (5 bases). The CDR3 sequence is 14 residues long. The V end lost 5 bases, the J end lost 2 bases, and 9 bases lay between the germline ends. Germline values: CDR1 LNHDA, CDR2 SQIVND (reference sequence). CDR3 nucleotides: TGTGCCAGTAGTGGGGAGGGGACTAATGAAAAACTGTTTTTT. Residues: CASSGEGTNEKLFF.

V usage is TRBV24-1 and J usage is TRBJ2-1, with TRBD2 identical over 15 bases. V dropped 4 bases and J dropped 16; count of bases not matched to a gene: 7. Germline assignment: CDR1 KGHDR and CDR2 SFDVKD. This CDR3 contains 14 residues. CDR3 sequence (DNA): TGTGCCACCAGTGACCCGGGACTAGCGGGGGGCCTCTTCTTC. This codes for CATSDPGLAGGLFF.

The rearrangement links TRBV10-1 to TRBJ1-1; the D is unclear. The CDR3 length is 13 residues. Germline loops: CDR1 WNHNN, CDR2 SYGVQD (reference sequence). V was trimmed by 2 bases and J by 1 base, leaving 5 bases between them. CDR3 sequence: CASSEHRNTEAFF. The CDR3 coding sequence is TGCGCCAGCAGTGAGCACAGGAACACTGAAGCTTTCTTT.

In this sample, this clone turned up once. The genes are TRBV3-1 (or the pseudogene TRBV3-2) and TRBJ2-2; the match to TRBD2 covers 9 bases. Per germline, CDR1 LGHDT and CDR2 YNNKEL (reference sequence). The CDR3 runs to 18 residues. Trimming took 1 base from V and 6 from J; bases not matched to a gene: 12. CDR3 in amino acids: CASSQVVAGDRRAGELFF. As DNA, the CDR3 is TGTGCCAGCAGCCAAGTGGTAGCGGGAGACCGGCGGGCCGGGGAGCTGTTTTTT.

In nucleotides, the CDR3 is TGTGCCAGCAGTTACGGTTCGCGGAACACTGAAGCTTTCTTT. Translation gives CASSYGSRNTEAFF. This sequence joins TRBV6-5 and TRBJ1-1; D remains unclear. With 2 bases removed from V and 1 base from J, the gap between germline ends came to 8 bases. The V gene's germline CDR1 is MNHEY and CDR2 SVGAGI. The CDR3 has 14 residues.

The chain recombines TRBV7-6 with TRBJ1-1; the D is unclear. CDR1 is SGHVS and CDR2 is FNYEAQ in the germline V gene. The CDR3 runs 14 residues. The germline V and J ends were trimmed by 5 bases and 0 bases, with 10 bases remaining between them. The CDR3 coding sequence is TGTGCCAGCAGCCCGAGACACATGAACACTGAAGCTTTCTTT. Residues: CASSPRHMNTEAFF.

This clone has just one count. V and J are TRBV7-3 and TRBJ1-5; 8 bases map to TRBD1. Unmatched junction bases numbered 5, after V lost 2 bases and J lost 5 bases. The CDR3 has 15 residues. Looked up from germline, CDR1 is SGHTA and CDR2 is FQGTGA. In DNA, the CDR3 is TGTGCCAGCAGCTTAGGGACAGGAATCGATCAGCCCCAGCATTTT. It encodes CASSLGTGIDQPQHF.

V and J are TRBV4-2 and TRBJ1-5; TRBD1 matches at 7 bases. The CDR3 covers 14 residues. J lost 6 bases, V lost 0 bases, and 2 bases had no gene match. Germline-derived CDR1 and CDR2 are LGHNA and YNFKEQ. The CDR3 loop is CASSQDRGFQPQHF. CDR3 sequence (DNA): TGTGCCAGCAGCCAAGACAGGGGGTTTCAGCCCCAGCATTTT.

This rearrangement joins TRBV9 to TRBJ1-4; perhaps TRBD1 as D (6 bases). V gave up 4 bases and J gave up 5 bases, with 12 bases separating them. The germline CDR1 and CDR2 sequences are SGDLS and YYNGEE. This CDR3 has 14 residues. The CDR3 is CASSHFGQNEKLFF. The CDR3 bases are TGTGCCAGCAGCCATTTTGGACAGAATGAAAAACTGTTTTTT.

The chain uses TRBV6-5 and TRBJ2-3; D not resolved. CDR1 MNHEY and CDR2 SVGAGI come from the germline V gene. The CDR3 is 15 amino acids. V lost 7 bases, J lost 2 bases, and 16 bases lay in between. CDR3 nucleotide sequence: TGTGCCAGCATTCCCTCGGCGGTCTACACAGATACGCAGTATTTT. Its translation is CASIPSAVYTDTQYF.

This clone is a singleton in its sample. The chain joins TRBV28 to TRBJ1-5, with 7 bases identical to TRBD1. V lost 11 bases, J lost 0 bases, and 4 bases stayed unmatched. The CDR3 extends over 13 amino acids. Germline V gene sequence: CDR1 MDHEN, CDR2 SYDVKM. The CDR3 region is CAGGTDSNQPQHF. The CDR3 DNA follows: TGTGCCGGCGGGACAGATAGCAATCAGCCCCAGCATTTT.

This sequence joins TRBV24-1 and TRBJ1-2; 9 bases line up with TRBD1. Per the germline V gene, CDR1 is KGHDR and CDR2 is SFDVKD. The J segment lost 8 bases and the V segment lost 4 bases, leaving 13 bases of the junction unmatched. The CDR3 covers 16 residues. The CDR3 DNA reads TGTGCCACCAGTGAGTCTCGGGGACAGGGTCCCGACGGCTACACCTTC. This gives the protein CATSESRGQGPDGYTF.

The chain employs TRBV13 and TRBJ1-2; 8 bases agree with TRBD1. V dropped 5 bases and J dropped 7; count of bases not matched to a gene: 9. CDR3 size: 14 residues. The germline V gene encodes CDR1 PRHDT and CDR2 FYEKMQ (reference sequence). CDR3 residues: CASSQGQGLSGYTF. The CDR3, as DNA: TGTGCCAGCAGCCAAGGACAGGGTTTGAGTGGCTACACCTTC.

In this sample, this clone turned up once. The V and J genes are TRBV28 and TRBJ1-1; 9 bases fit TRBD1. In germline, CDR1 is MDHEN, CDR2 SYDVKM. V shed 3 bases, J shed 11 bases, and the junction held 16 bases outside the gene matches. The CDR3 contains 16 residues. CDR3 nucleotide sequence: TGTGCCAGCAGTTTCATCCCCGGGACAGGGCACAGTAAGGCTTTCTTT. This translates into CASSFIPGTGHSKAFF.

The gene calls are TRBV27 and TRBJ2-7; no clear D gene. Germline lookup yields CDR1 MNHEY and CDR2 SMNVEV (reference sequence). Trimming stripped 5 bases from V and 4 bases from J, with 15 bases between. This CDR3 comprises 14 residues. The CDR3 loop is CASSTPPLLYEQYF. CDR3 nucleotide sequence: TGTGCCAGCAGTACTCCTCCTCTGTTGTACGAGCAGTACTTC.

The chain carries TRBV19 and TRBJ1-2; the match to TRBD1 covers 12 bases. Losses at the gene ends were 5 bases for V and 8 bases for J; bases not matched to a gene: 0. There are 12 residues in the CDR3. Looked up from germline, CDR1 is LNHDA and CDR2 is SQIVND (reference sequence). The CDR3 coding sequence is TGTGCCAGTAGTGGGACAGGGGGCGGCTACACCTTC. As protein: CASSGTGGGYTF.

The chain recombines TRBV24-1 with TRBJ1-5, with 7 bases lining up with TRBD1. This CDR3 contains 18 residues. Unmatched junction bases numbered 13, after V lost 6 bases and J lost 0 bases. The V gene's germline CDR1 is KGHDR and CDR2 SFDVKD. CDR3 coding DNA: TGTGCCACCAGTTCTGCAGGGGGGCCACCTTATAGCAATCAGCCCCAGCATTTT. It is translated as CATSSAGGPPYSNQPQHF.

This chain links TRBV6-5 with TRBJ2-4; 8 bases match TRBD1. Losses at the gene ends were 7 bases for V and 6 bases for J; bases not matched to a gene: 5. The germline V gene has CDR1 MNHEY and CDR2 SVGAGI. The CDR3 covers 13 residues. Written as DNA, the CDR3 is TGTGCCAGCATCGACAGGGGTTTAAACATTCAGTACTTC. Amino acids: CASIDRGLNIQYF.

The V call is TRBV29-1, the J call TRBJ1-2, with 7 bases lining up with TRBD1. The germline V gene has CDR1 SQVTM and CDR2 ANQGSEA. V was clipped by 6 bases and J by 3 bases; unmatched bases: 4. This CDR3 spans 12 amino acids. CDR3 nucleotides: TGCAGCGTCGTTACAGGGGACTATGGCTACACCTTC. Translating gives CSVVTGDYGYTF.

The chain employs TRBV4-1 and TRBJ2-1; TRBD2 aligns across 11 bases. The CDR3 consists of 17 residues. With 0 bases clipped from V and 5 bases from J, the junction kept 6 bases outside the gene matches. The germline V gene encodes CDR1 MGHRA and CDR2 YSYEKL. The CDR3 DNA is TGCGCCAGCAGCCAAGAAGGTAGCGGGAGGGGGCACAATGAGCAGTTCTTC. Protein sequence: CASSQEGSGRGHNEQFF.

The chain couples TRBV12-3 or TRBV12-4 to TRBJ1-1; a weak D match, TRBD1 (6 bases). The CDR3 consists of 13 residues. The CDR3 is CATRMGADTEAFF. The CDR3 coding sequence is TGTGCTACTAGGATGGGGGCTGACACTGAAGCTTTCTTT.

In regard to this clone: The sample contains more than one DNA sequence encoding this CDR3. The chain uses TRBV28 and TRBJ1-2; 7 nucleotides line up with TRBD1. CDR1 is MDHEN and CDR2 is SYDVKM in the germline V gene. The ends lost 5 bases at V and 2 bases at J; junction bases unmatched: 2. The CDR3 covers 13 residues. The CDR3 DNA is TGTGCCAGCAGTCCGGACAGGAACTATGGCTACACCTTC. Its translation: CASSPDRNYGYTF.